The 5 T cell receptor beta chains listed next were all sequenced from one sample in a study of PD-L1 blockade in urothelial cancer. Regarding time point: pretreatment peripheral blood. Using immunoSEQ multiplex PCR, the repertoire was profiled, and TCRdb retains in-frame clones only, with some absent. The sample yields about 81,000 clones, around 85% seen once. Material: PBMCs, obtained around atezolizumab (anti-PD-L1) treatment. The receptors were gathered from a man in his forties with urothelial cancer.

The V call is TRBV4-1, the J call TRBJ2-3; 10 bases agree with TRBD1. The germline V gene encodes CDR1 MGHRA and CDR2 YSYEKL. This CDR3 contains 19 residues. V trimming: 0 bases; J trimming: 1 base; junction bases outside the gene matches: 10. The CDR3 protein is CASSQESTGGNGGTDTQYF. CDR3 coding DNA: TGCGCCAGCAGCCAAGAATCGACAGGGGGCAATGGCGGCACAGATACGCAGTATTTT.

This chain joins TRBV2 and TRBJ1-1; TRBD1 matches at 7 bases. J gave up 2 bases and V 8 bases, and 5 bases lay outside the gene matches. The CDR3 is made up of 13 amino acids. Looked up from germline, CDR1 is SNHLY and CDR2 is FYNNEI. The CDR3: CASQGQHNTEAFF. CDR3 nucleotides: TGTGCCAGCCAGGGACAGCACAACACTGAAGCTTTCTTT.

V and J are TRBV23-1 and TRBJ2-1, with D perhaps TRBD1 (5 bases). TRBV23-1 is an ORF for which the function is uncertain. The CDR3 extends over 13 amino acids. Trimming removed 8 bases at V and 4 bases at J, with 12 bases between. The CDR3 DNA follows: TGCGCCAGCCCGTGTGCAGGGTACAATGAGCAGTTCTTC. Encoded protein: CASPCAGYNEQFF.

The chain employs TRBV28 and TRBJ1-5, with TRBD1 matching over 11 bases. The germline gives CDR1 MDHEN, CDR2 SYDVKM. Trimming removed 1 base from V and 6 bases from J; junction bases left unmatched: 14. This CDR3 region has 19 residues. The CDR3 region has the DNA TGTGCCAGCAGTTTATACCCACCGGACAGGGGGCGCGGGAGTCAGCCCCAGCATTTT. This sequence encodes CASSLYPPDRGRGSQPQHF.

DNA for the CDR3: TGTGCCAGCAGTGGAGGGGGCGGCTACGAGCAGTACTTC. Encoded protein: CASSGGGGYEQYF. The chain recombines TRBV2 with TRBJ2-7; 7 bases fit TRBD1. Germline V gene lookup returns CDR1 SNHLY and CDR2 FYNNEI. The ends lost 4 bases at V and 3 bases at J; junction bases unmatched: 3. The CDR3 runs 13 residues.